Reported below is one T cell receptor (beta chain). Its recognized antigen is unknown. Base-call qualities are not available, and no considerably larger clone is one nucleotide away. The sample belongs to a study of blood T cell repertoires in COVID-19 (dated by TCRdb to 2020 to 2021). Looking at the study overall: The collaborator samples originated in the United States, Italy and Spain and spanned the acute and convalescent phases of COVID-19. Subjects who had been exposed to COVID-19, were actively infected with it, or had recovered from it provided the deeply sampled blood TCRbeta repertoires that made up the dataset. The sample metadata nearly always contained a de-identified subject ID, COVID-19 status, age in years and sex. The repertoires were made available in a free public database intended to serve as a resource for research on the immune response to SARS-CoV-2. The samples were drawn from the first 160 participants of the ongoing ImmuneRACE study and from some 1,300 subjects provided by 6 global collaborators. HLA class I and class II types, where available, came from metadata supplied by the sample provider rather than from assay-based typing. The material from the prospective study consisted of cDNA or gDNA derived from T cells, B-cell-depleted T cells, or PBMCs. Beyond this particular receptor, the publication reports: Clinical and demographic metadata were provided uncurated, with the amount varying by source and participant.

The immunoSEQ Assay, a bias-controlled multiplex PCR, was used to amplify TCRbeta CDR3 regions from genomic DNA. In the authors' own workflow: Within the assay, amplification of reference gene primers was used to estimate how many nucleated cells each sample contained. To quantify the absolute abundance of each unique TCRbeta CDR3 rearrangement, sequence reads were collapsed and filtered. For each sample, productive Simpson clonality was calculated by taking the square root of Simpson's diversity index across productive rearrangements. TCRdb's version of the immuneACCESS table is confined to in-frame rearrangements and falls short of the full clone set. An unresolved V gene accounts for under half of the shortfall where checked; the remainder is of unknown origin. V, J and clone size reflect that table, while D and trimming were determined from the DNA. Counted in this sample were roughly 330,000 clones; approximately 90% of them appeared once. Together, the top ten hold 4.5% to 7% of the sample.

In the prospective study, participants were roughly 18 to 100 years old, resided in 24 geographic areas of the United States, and were enrolled through a virtual design. In the prospective study, participants were assigned to cohorts based on the clinical history participants reported in a screening survey and a study questionnaire. For ImmuneRACE Cohort 3, a participant was defined as recovered based on two consecutive negative NP/OP PCR tests, clearance by a healthcare professional, or resolution of symptoms. Mobile phlebotomists in the prospective study collected whole blood, serum and a nasopharyngeal or oropharyngeal swab from every participant. Participants in the prospective study had the option to provide additional blood draws and questionnaires over a roughly 2-month period. Blood samples from the prospective study were shipped frozen or at room temperature prior to DNA extraction. The germline V gene (reference sequence) provides CDR1 SGHNT and CDR2 YYREEE. The CDR3 has 15 amino acids, counting the end cysteine and phenylalanine. Only the CDR3 DNA is retained, 45 bases long and in frame from the first base. V gives up 1 base and J gives up 4 bases, and the segment between their germline ends measures 14 bases.

The sequence is built from TRBV5-4 and TRBJ1-1, with no confidently assigned D gene. This sequence was found in a woman in her 30s who had recovered from COVID-19. The sample taken for sequencing was PBMCs or T cells enriched from blood (not recorded which). Read as DNA, the sequence is TGTGCCAGCAGCTTGCAGTCCATTCGATCCACTGAAGCTTTCTTT. Translated, it gives CASSLQSIRSTEAFF.